This T cell receptor (beta chain) originates from a study of cytomegalovirus exposure and HLA in healthy donors. 60 Vbeta and 13 Jbeta primers were used in PCR. Assay: immunoSEQ multiplex PCR; the TCRdb copy retains only in-frame clones and omits some. The repertoire holds 200,000 to 300,000 clones, with 84% as singletons. CDR3 size: 15 residues. The germline V and J ends were trimmed by 6 bases and 5 bases, with 19 bases remaining between them. The germline gives CDR1 SNHLY, CDR2 FYNNEI. Study-wide findings and caveats: Later analysis reportedly placed an Asian-associated ancestry cluster below the roughly 630-donor mean in N-insertions. Researchers counted roughly 160 TCR beta chains as cytomegalovirus-associated. Diagnosis of cytomegalovirus status made by the classifier reportedly showed high specificity and sensitivity. With later analysis, a missense DCLRE1C variant became linked to TCR beta V- and J-gene trimming.

Details on this clone: Its specificity is not known.

The gene calls are TRBV2 and TRBJ2-5, with D perhaps matching TRBD1 (6 bases). Sequenced material: PBMCs. The receptor was derived from a woman aged 40 to 50 in good health and CMV-seropositive. CDR3 loop: CASRNRDTPGETQYF. As DNA, the CDR3 is TGTGCCAGCAGAAACCGGGACACCCCGGGGGAGACCCAGTACTTC.